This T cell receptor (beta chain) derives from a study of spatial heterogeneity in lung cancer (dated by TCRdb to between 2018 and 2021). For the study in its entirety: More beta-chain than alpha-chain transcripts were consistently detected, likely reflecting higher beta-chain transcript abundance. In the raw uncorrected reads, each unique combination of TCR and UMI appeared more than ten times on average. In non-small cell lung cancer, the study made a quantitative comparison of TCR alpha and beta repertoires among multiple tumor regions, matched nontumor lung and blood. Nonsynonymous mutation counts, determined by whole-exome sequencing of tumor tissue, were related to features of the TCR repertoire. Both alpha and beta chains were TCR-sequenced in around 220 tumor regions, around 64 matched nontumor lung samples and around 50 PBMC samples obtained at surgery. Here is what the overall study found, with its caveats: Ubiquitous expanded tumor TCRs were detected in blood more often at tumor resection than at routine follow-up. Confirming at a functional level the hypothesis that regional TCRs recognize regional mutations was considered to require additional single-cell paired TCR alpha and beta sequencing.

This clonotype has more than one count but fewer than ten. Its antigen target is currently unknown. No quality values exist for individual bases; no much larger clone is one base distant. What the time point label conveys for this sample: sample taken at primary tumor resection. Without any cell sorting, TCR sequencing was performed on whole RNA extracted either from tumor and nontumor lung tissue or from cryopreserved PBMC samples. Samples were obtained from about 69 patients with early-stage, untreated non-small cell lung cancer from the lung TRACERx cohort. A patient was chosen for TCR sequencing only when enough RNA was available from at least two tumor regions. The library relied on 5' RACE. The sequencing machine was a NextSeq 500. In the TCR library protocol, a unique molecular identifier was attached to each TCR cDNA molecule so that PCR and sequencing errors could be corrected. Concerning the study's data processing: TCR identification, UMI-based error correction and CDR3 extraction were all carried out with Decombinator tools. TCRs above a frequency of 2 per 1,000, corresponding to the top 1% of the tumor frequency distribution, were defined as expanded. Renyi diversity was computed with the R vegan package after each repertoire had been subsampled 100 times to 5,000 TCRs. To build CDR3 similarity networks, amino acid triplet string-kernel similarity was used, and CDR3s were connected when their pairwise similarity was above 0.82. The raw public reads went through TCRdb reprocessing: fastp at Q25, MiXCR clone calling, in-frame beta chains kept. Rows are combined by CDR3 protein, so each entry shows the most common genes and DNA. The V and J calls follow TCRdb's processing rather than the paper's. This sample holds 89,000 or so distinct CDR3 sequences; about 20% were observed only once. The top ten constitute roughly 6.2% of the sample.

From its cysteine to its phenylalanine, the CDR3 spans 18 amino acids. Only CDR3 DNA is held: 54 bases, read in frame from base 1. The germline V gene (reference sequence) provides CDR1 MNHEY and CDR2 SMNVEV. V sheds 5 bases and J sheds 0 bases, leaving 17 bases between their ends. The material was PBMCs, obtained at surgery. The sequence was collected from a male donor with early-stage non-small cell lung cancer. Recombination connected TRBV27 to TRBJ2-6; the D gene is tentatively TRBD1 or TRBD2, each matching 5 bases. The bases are TGTGCCAGCAGTGTTGGGACCGTCGGTCTCTCTGGGGCCAACGTCCTGACTTTC. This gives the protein CASSVGTVGLSGANVLTF.